The rows below give T cell receptor beta chains drawn from one sample of a study of T cell changes during pregnancy in multiple sclerosis. Produced via immunoSEQ multiplex PCR; TCRdb's table is partial and in-frame only. The data show about 93,000 clones, approximately 92% seen once. The material was peripheral blood, obtained after pregnancy. These receptors originate from a female donor with multiple sclerosis, enrolled in a pregnancy study. Each CDR3 is given with its conserved first and last residue. D genes are given only for firm matches. Clone sizes are given selectively: once, few, many, or a class where the clone is expanded.

>TRBJ2-2|few|TRBV27|TRBD2
CASRQPGLAGAENTGELFF
TGTGCCAGCAGACAGCCGGGACTAGCGGGGGCAGAAAACACCGGGGAGCTGTTTTTT
>TRBJ1-1|.|TRBV6-6|.
CASSYSEGNTEAFF
TGTGCCAGCAGTTACTCTGAGGGGAACACTGAAGCTTTCTTT
>TRBJ2-3|.|TRBV11-3|TRBD1
CASSPRTGSDTQYF
TGTGCCAGCAGCCCACGGACAGGTTCAGATACGCAGTATTTT
>TRBJ2-5|.|TRBV30|TRBD1
CAWRGTGDWETQYF
TGTGCCTGGAGGGGGACAGGGGATTGGGAGACCCAGTACTTC
>TRBJ2-3|once|TRBV29-1|.
CSVEGAGDVRSHFTDTQYF
TGCAGCGTTGAAGGGGCAGGGGATGTACGTTCCCATTTCACAGATACGCAGTATTTT
>TRBJ2-7|.|TRBV19|.
CASSRGRLYEQYF
TGTGCCAGTAGCCGAGGCAGACTCTACGAGCAGTACTTC
>TRBJ1-1|.|TRBV28|.
CASSSARRMNTEAFF
TGTGCCAGCAGTTCAGCTAGACGAATGAACACTGAAGCTTTCTTT
>TRBJ2-7|.|TRBV7-9|.
CASSIQTYEQYF
TGTGCCAGCAGCATCCAGACCTACGAGCAGTACTTC
>TRBJ2-7|.|TRBV6-1|TRBD1
CASSGDGGQEVGQYF
TGTGCCAGCAGTGGGGACGGGGGACAGGAGGTCGGGCAGTACTTC
>TRBJ2-1|.|TRBV6-1|TRBD2
CASSLHGEGYNEQFF
TGTGCCAGCAGCCTACATGGGGAGGGATACAATGAGCAGTTCTTC
>TRBJ1-1|.|TRBV6-5|.
CASSYSRLNTEAFF
TGTGCCAGCAGTTACTCCAGGCTGAACACTGAAGCTTTCTTT
>TRBJ2-7|.|TRBV14|TRBD2
CASSHGTSAFYEQYF
TGTGCCAGCAGCCACGGGACTAGCGCCTTCTACGAGCAGTACTTC
>TRBJ1-1|.|TRBV7-6|.
CASSLGGSEAFF
TGTGCCAGCAGCTTAGGCGGCTCTGAAGCTTTCTTT
>TRBJ1-5|.|TRBV12-5|.
CASGLVPGGGSNQPQHF
TGTGCTAGTGGTTTGGTCCCCGGGGGAGGAAGCAATCAGCCCCAGCATTTT
>TRBJ1-6|.|TRBV6-5|TRBD1
CASSGGTGDNSPLHF
TGTGCCAGCAGCGGGGGGACAGGGGACAATTCACCCCTCCACTTT
>TRBJ1-2|.|TRBV19|.
CASRPGGANYGYTF
TGTGCCAGTAGGCCCGGCGGGGCTAACTATGGCTACACCTTC
>TRBJ2-7|.|TRBV27|TRBD1
CASSFGQGKSYEQYF
TGTGCCAGCAGTTTCGGACAGGGGAAATCCTACGAGCAGTACTTC
>TRBJ2-1|.|TRBV7-8|.
CASSSESGYHEQFF
TGTGCCAGCAGCTCGGAATCAGGGTATCATGAGCAGTTCTTC
>TRBJ2-3|.|TRBV7-9|TRBD1
CASSFGNLGQGVSDTQYF
TGTGCCAGCAGCTTTGGCAACTTGGGACAGGGGGTTTCAGATACGCAGTATTTT
>TRBJ2-3|.|TRBV6-6|TRBD2
CASSPWEGPITDTQYF
TGTGCCAGCAGCCCTTGGGAGGGGCCTATCACAGATACGCAGTATTTT
>TRBJ2-1|.|TRBV2|.
CASSALSGTNYNEQFF
TGTGCCAGCAGTGCGCTCTCCGGGACAAACTACAATGAGCAGTTCTTC
>TRBJ2-3|.|TRBV2|.
CASSSQGHTDTQYF
TGTGCCAGCAGTAGCCAAGGACACACAGATACGCAGTATTTT
>TRBJ1-1|.|TRBV4-3|.
CASSQDPRGGSTEAFF
TGCGCCAGCAGCCAAGATCCACGGGGGGGGAGCACTGAAGCTTTCTTT
>TRBJ1-4|.|TRBV27|.
CASSLEQGTNEKLFF
TGTGCCAGCAGTTTAGAACAGGGCACTAATGAAAAACTGTTTTTT
>TRBJ2-7|.|TRBV5-1|.
CASSSGQIHEQYF
TGCGCCAGCAGCTCCGGACAGATCCACGAGCAGTACTTC
>TRBJ2-2|.|TRBV7-9|TRBD1
CASSSIRGQGELFF
TGTGCCAGCAGCTCGATCAGGGGGCAGGGGGAGCTGTTTTTT
>TRBJ1-5|.|TRBV18|TRBD1
CASSPGQGTGQPQHF
TGTGCCAGCTCACCCGGACAGGGGACGGGACAGCCCCAGCATTTT
>TRBJ1-1|.|TRBV6-6|.
CASSRGTEAFF
TGTGCCAGCAGCAGGGGCACTGAAGCTTTCTTT
>TRBJ2-1|once|TRBV7-8|TRBD2
CASSVGLAGGAGKEQFF
TGTGCCAGCAGCGTAGGACTAGCGGGGGGGGCGGGTAAGGAGCAGTTCTTC
>TRBJ1-2|.|TRBV6-5|.
CASRRGNYGYTF
TGTGCCAGCCGTAGAGGGAACTATGGCTACACCTTC
>TRBJ1-1|.|TRBV30|.
CAWSLENEAFF
TGTGCCTGGAGCCTCGAGAATGAAGCTTTCTTT
>TRBJ1-1|.|TRBV10-3|.
CAITENVRDTEAFF
TGTGCCATCACGGAAAACGTTCGGGACACTGAAGCTTTCTTT
>TRBJ2-1|.|TRBV29-1|.
CSAGRGWQKSYNEQFF
TGCAGCGCGGGGAGGGGGTGGCAGAAATCCTACAATGAGCAGTTCTTC
>TRBJ2-2|.|TRBV30|TRBD2
CAWSEPPSGREVGELFF
TGTGCCTGGAGTGAGCCCCCTAGCGGGAGAGAGGTCGGGGAGCTGTTTTTT
>TRBJ1-1|.|TRBV5-1|TRBD1
CASSLTGETEAFF
TGCGCCAGCAGCTTGACAGGGGAGACTGAAGCTTTCTTT
>TRBJ2-7|.|TRBV7-9|.
CASSLGVIQPSEQYF
TGTGCCAGCAGCTTAGGGGTCATACAGCCGTCCGAGCAGTACTTC
>TRBJ2-1|.|TRBV11-3|TRBD2
CASSLEVAGGGYEQFF
TGTGCCAGCAGCTTAGAGGTAGCGGGAGGGGGGTATGAGCAGTTCTTC
>TRBJ2-7|.|TRBV5-1|.
CASSFEGGAYEQYF
TGCGCCAGCAGCTTCGAGGGAGGTGCCTACGAGCAGTACTTC
>TRBJ2-1|.|TRBV5-1|.
CASSLGGDYNEQFF
TGCGCCAGCAGCTTGGGGGGAGATTACAATGAGCAGTTCTTC
>TRBJ1-5|.|TRBV27|.
CASSFVARQPQHF
TGTGCCAGCAGTTTCGTCGCTAGACAGCCCCAGCATTTT
>TRBJ1-1|.|TRBV18|.
CASSNQGYRTNTEAFF
TGTGCCAGCTCCAACCAGGGTTATCGTACGAACACTGAAGCTTTCTTT
>TRBJ1-5|.|TRBV19|.
CASTPQGSQPQHF
TGTGCCAGCACGCCGCAGGGGAGTCAGCCCCAGCATTTT
>TRBJ2-7|.|TRBV11-2|TRBD1
CASSLEGRGRDGQYF
TGTGCCAGCAGCTTAGAGGGCAGGGGGCGCGATGGGCAGTACTTC
>TRBJ1-2|.|TRBV6-5|.
CASSYGGGEENGYTF
TGTGCCAGCAGTTACGGTGGCGGGGAGGAGAATGGCTACACCTTC
>TRBJ1-5|.|TRBV19|.
CASSIGYFRDQPQHF
TGTGCCAGTAGTATAGGGTACTTCAGGGATCAGCCCCAGCATTTT
>TRBJ1-4|.|TRBV1|.
CTSSQDISVEKLFF
TGCACCAGCAGCCAAGATATCAGTGTAGAAAAACTGTTTTTT
>TRBJ2-7|.|TRBV4-1|TRBD1
CASSQEGGTGAYEQYF
TGCGCCAGCAGCCAAGAGGGGGGGACAGGGGCCTACGAGCAGTACTTC
>TRBJ1-1|.|TRBV4-1|TRBD1
CASSLGTGDTEAFF
TGCGCCAGCAGCCTTGGGACAGGAGATACTGAAGCTTTCTTT
>TRBJ1-2|.|TRBV30|.
CAWTTGLRGYTF
TGTGCCTGGACGACGGGACTTAGGGGCTACACCTTC
>TRBJ1-1|.|TRBV25-1|.
CASSPRAGSLMNTEAFF
TGTGCCAGCAGTCCGCGCGCAGGCTCGCTCATGAACACTGAAGCTTTCTTT
>TRBJ1-2|.|TRBV11-2|.
CASSLEWTVNYGYTF
TGTGCCAGCAGCTTAGAATGGACAGTGAACTATGGCTACACCTTC
>TRBJ2-3|.|TRBV4-1|.
CASSQDPSITDTQYF
TGCGCCAGCAGCCAAGATCCCAGTATCACAGATACGCAGTATTTT
>TRBJ2-4|.|TRBV5-1|TRBD1
CASSLGDRGDIQYF
TGCGCCAGCAGCTTGGGGGACAGGGGAGACATTCAGTACTTC
>TRBJ1-2|once|TRBV6-1|TRBD1
CASSSGTGANYGYTF
TGTGCCAGCAGTTCCGGGACAGGAGCTAACTATGGCTACACCTTC
>TRBJ1-5|.|TRBV15|.
CASKKTAGGNQPQHF
TGTGCCTCTAAAAAAACCGCAGGTGGCAATCAGCCCCAGCATTTT
>TRBJ1-1|.|TRBV27|.
CASSFGHPNTEAFF
TGTGCCAGCAGTTTTGGACACCCGAACACTGAAGCTTTCTTT